Below are 27 T cell receptor beta chains sequenced from a single sample in a study of T cells in localized non-small cell lung cancer. Repertoires were generated with immunoSEQ multiplex PCR, while TCRdb's copy carries only in-frame clones and drops some. The data contain 100,000 or so clones, more than 75% of them singletons. Sequences were derived from PBMCs, sampled before any cancer treatment. The receptors originated from a woman aged 35-75 years with stage II squamous cell lung carcinoma.

This rearrangement joins TRBV10-3 to TRBJ2-3, with D hard to call. The V gene lost 4 bases and the J gene lost 0 bases, with 11 bases spanning the gap. Germline assignment: CDR1 ENHRY and CDR2 SYGVKD. This CDR3 comprises 15 residues. In DNA form, the CDR3 reads TGTGCCATCAGTGGATGGATAGCTAGCACAGATACGCAGTATTTT. Its translation is CAISGWIASTDTQYF.

This chain links TRBV7-2 with TRBJ1-5; 8 nucleotides match TRBD1. Trimming took 5 bases from V and 6 from J; bases not matched to a gene: 9. This CDR3 contains 15 residues. Germline assignment: CDR1 SGHTA and CDR2 FQGNSA. The CDR3 DNA reads TGTGCCAGCAGCCCAGTCTCAGGGGGCAGTCAGCCCCAGCATTTT. Translating it yields CASSPVSGGSQPQHF.

The genes are TRBV19 and TRBJ1-4; D may be TRBD1 (6 bases). Trimming took off 8 bases at V and 3 bases at J, with 10 bases between the two ends. This CDR3 has 13 amino acids. Germline values: CDR1 LNHDA, CDR2 SQIVND (reference sequence). CDR3 region: CASVQGANEKLFF. CDR3 DNA: TGTGCCAGTGTACAGGGCGCTAATGAAAAACTGTTTTTT.

This chain links TRBV7-9 with TRBJ1-1, with D possibly matching TRBD1 (6 bases). V gave up 3 bases and J gave up 2 bases, with 16 bases separating them. This CDR3 comprises 16 residues. The germline V gene has CDR1 SEHNR and CDR2 FQNEAQ (reference sequence). The CDR3 sequence is CASSFVKGVINTEAFF. CDR3 DNA: TGTGCCAGCAGCTTCGTAAAGGGGGTCATTAACACTGAAGCTTTCTTT.

This chain uses TRBV7-2 with TRBJ1-2; maybe TRBD1 (5 bases). Trimming pared 1 base from V and 8 bases from J, leaving 11 bases between. The length of the CDR3 is 13 residues. Germline CDR1 reads SGHTA; CDR2 reads FQGNSA. CDR3 sequence: CASSLDLGDGYTF. DNA of the CDR3: TGTGCCAGCAGCTTAGATCTCGGGGACGGCTACACCTTC.

V gene TRBV2 combines with J gene TRBJ2-2; 9 bases line up with TRBD1. The CDR3 is made up of 15 amino acids. Germline assignment: CDR1 SNHLY and CDR2 FYNNEI. Germline trimming cut 7 bases from V and 5 bases from J; bases unmatched to any gene: 8. The chain's CDR3 is CASMSGQGRTGELFF. As DNA, the CDR3 is TGTGCCAGCATGTCGGGACAGGGAAGAACCGGGGAGCTGTTTTTT.

This chain's CDR3 is CASSSGTGGNQPQHF. CDR3 nucleotide sequence: TGTGCCAGCAGTTCCGGGACAGGGGGGAATCAGCCCCAGCATTTT. The chain couples TRBV28 to TRBJ1-5; 11 nucleotides agree with TRBD1. The germline V gene encodes CDR1 MDHEN and CDR2 SYDVKM. The V segment lost 4 bases and the J segment 4 bases; nucleotides outside the gene matches: 3. The CDR3 spans 15 residues.

This chain links TRBV15 with TRBJ2-7; the D is unclear. Germline V lookup: CDR1 LNHNV, CDR2 YYDKDF (reference sequence). The CDR3 loop spans 15 amino acids. V was pared by 2 bases and J by 6 bases, with 17 bases between. CDR3 DNA sequence: TGTGCCACCAGCAGATTCAGTGTCGACCCCTCCGAGCAGTACTTC. Translated: CATSRFSVDPSEQYF.

This chain connects TRBV6-6 to TRBJ2-7; TRBD1 aligns across 9 bases. The ends lost 6 bases at V and 5 bases at J; junction bases unmatched: 11. The CDR3 length is 15 residues. Germline loops: CDR1 MNHNY, CDR2 SVGAGI (reference sequence). CDR3 in amino acids: CASSPTQGAFNEQYF. The CDR3 region has the DNA TGTGCCAGCAGCCCCACACAGGGGGCGTTCAACGAGCAGTACTTC.

As DNA, the CDR3 is TGTGCCAGTAGTGAACGCGACGAGCAGTACTTC. Protein sequence: CASSERDEQYF. The chain employs TRBV19 and TRBJ2-7, with D unclear. Germline V gene sequence: CDR1 LNHDA, CDR2 SQIVND (reference sequence). CDR3 length equals 11 residues. V was shortened by 5 bases and J by 5 bases, with 7 bases between the two germline ends.

The chain links TRBV2 to TRBJ2-1; the match to TRBD2 covers 11 bases. CDR1 is SNHLY and CDR2 is FYNNEI in the germline V gene. Trimming at V came to 3 bases and at J to 3 bases, leaving 1 base not matched to a gene. The CDR3 sequence is 15 residues long. CDR3 loop: CASSDSGRGYNEQFF. CDR3 DNA sequence: TGTGCCAGCAGTGATAGCGGGAGGGGCTACAATGAGCAGTTCTTC.

V usage is TRBV6-1 and J usage is TRBJ2-3; D is possibly TRBD1 (6 bases). Germline V gives CDR1 MNHNS, CDR2 SASEGT. V shed 5 bases and J shed 1 base, with 13 bases lying between them. This CDR3 spans 15 amino acids. The CDR3 protein is CASSPRKGGTDTQYF. CDR3 nucleotide sequence: TGTGCCAGCAGTCCTCGGAAGGGGGGCACAGATACGCAGTATTTT.

The V call is TRBV6-6, the J call TRBJ2-1; 13 positions agree with TRBD2. This CDR3 is built from 16 residues. V was pared by 7 bases and J by 1 base, with 4 bases of the junction left unmatched. Germline V gene data show CDR1 as MNHNY and CDR2 as SVGAGI (reference sequence). The CDR3 sequence: CASTRLAGGSYNEQFF. For the CDR3, the DNA is TGTGCCAGCACCCGACTAGCGGGAGGTTCCTACAATGAGCAGTTCTTC.

The genes are TRBV6-6 and TRBJ1-5; no firm D call. Germline lookup yields CDR1 MNHNY and CDR2 SVGAGI (reference sequence). CDR3 length: 15 amino acids. Trimming left V 8 bases short and J 2 bases short, with 16 bases between. The DNA for the CDR3 is TGTGCCAGCGATGGCCTCGGAACGGGCAATCAGCCCCAGCATTTT. It yields the protein CASDGLGTGNQPQHF.

The J gene is TRBJ2-6, the V gene TRBV29-1, with D perhaps assigned TRBD1 or TRBD2 (5 bases each). Germline CDR1 SQVTM, CDR2 ANQGSEA. CDR3 size: 15 residues. The V gene lost 8 bases and the J gene lost 4 bases, with 18 bases spanning the gap. CDR3 loop: CSFSGQQAGANVLTF. CDR3 DNA sequence: TGCAGCTTCTCGGGGCAACAAGCCGGGGCCAACGTCCTGACTTTC.

The chain employs TRBV12-5 and TRBJ2-6, with unresolved D. This CDR3 contains 12 residues. Per germline, CDR1 LGHNT and CDR2 FRNRAP. Trimming shortened V by 5 bases and J by 3 bases, and 2 bases separated the two germline ends. The CDR3 protein is CASGDGANVLTF. DNA for the CDR3: TGTGCTAGTGGTGATGGGGCCAACGTCCTGACTTTC.

The chain couples TRBV6-1 to TRBJ2-1, with TRBD2 matching over 11 bases. The CDR3 is 18 residues long. Germline CDR1 reads MNHNS; CDR2 reads SASEGT. Losses at the gene ends were 0 bases for V and 5 bases for J; bases not matched to a gene: 9. CDR3 protein: CASSEASGGAVANNEQFF. CDR3 nucleotide sequence: TGTGCCAGCAGTGAAGCTAGCGGGGGGGCCGTAGCTAACAATGAGCAGTTCTTC.

The chain uses TRBV11-3 and TRBJ2-1; 9 bases line up with TRBD2. The CDR3 consists of 17 residues. The V gene's germline CDR1 is SGHNT and CDR2 YENEEA. J was trimmed by 5 bases and V by 1 base; bases with no gene match: 9. The CDR3 region has the DNA TGTGCCAGCAGCTTAGGCGGTAGCGGGAGCTTCAACAATGAGCAGTTCTTC. This encodes CASSLGGSGSFNNEQFF. Supplemented by reference TRBV11-3 and TRBJ2-1, the full variable domain reads EAGVVQSPRYKIIEKKQPVAFWCNPISGHNTLYWYLQNLGQGPELLIRYENEEAVDDSQLPKDRFSAERLKGVDSTLKIQPAELGDSAVYLCASSLGGSGSFNNEQFFGPGTRLTVL.

The chain uses TRBV5-1 and TRBJ1-5, with D tentatively TRBD1 (5 bases). Trimming shortened V by 2 bases and J by 0 bases, and 9 bases separated the two germline ends. The CDR3 is 15 residues long. CDR1 and CDR2 from the germline V gene are SGHRS and YFSETQ. The CDR3 region has the DNA TGCGCCAGCAGCTTAGCCGGGGCTAGCAATCAGCCCCAGCATTTT. Translating it yields CASSLAGASNQPQHF.

The chain combines TRBV15 with TRBJ1-2; D gene unclear. Germline CDR1 and CDR2: LNHNV and YYDKDF (reference sequence). This CDR3 region has 14 residues. Trimming shortened V by 0 bases and J by 4 bases, and 9 bases separated the two germline ends. The DNA of the CDR3 is TGTGCCACCAGCAGAGACCCCGGCGGCTATGGCTACACCTTC. It yields the protein CATSRDPGGYGYTF.

CDR3 protein: CATLLPPDEQYF. DNA for the CDR3: TGTGCCACCCTCCTCCCACCGGACGAGCAGTACTTC. The chain is built from TRBV6-5 and TRBJ2-7, with D uncertain. The CDR3 runs 12 residues. CDR1 MNHEY and CDR2 SVGAGI come from the germline V gene. The V and J ends lost 10 bases and 5 bases respectively, with 15 bases between them.

The chain combines TRBV5-1 with TRBJ2-5, with D possibly matching TRBD2 (5 bases). Trimming took off 0 bases at V and 5 bases at J, with 14 bases between the two ends. This CDR3 contains 15 residues. Germline values: CDR1 SGHRS, CDR2 YFSETQ. In nucleotides, the CDR3 is TGCGCCAGCAGCTTGGCGGATCGGTCGGGGGAGACCCAGTACTTC. Translation: CASSLADRSGETQYF.

This clone came up once. The chain uses TRBV7-6 and TRBJ2-2, with D perhaps given as TRBD1 or TRBD2 (5 bases each). This CDR3 has 16 residues. The V end was cut by 1 base, the J end by 4 bases, with 13 bases between. Per germline, CDR1 SGHVS and CDR2 FNYEAQ. CDR3 in DNA: TGTGCCAGCAGCTTAGGAGGGGTCATGGCCACCGGGGAGCTGTTTTTT. This encodes CASSLGGVMATGELFF.

The chain joins TRBV6-5 to TRBJ2-7, with TRBD1 identical over 9 bases. The CDR3 is 12 amino acids. Germline lookup yields CDR1 MNHEY and CDR2 SVGAGI. The trim removed 11 bases at V and 3 bases at J, leaving 5 bases unmatched. The CDR3 DNA follows: TGTGCCTCACAGGGGGCTAGCTACGAGCAGTACTTC. As protein: CASQGASYEQYF.

The chain links TRBV2 to TRBJ1-4; 7 nucleotides match TRBD1. J gave up 4 bases and V 11 bases, and 7 bases lay outside the gene matches. The length of the CDR3 is 13 residues. Germline V gene lookup returns CDR1 SNHLY and CDR2 FYNNEI. As DNA, the CDR3 is TGTGCCTACGGGGGACAGCTTAATGAAAAACTGTTTTTT. This translates into CAYGGQLNEKLFF.

The chain recombines TRBV7-9 with TRBJ2-5; TRBD2 matches at 8 bases. This CDR3 is 14 amino acids long. Germline V lookup: CDR1 SEHNR, CDR2 FQNEAQ (reference sequence). V dropped 1 base and J dropped 2; count of bases not matched to a gene: 0. The CDR3 DNA reads TGTGCCAGCAGCTTAGGCGGGGGGCAAGAGACCCAGTACTTC. Its translation: CASSLGGGQETQYF.

The CDR3 loop is CASSISTGGYNEQFF. Written as DNA, the CDR3 is TGCGCCAGCAGCATTTCCACCGGGGGCTACAATGAGCAGTTCTTC. The J gene is TRBJ2-1, the V gene TRBV5-1; tentative D call: TRBD2 (6 bases). The CDR3 is 15 amino acids. The V gene's germline CDR1 is SGHRS and CDR2 YFSETQ. V lost 4 bases to trimming and J lost 3 bases, with 14 bases between them.